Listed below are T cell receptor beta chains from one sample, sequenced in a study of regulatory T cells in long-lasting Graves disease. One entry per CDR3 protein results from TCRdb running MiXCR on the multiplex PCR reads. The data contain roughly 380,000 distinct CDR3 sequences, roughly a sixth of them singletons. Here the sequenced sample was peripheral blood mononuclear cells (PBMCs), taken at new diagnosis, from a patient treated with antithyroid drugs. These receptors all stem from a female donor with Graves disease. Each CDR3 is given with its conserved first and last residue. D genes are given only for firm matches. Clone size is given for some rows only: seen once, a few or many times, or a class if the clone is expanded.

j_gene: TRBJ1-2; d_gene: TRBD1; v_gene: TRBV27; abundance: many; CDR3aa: CASSLGTGGNYGYTF; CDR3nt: TGTGCCAGCAGTTTAGGGACAGGGGGCAACTATGGCTACACCTTC
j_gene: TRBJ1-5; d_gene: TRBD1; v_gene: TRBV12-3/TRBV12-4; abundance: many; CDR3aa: CASTIGTGVNQPQHF; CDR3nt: TGTGCCAGCACCATTGGGACAGGCGTAAATCAGCCCCAGCATTTT
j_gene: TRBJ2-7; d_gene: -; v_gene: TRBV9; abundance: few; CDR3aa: CASSVGGDSSYEQYF; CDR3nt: TGTGCCAGCAGCGTAGGGGGTGATTCCTCCTACGAGCAGTACTTC
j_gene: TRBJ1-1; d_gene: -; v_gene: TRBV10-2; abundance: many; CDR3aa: CASSDVTGTNTEAFF; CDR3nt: TGCGCCAGCAGTGATGTAACAGGGACGAACACTGAAGCTTTCTTT
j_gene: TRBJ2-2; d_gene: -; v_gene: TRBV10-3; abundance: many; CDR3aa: CAISDSKVTGELFF; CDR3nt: TGTGCCATCAGTGACTCCAAAGTCACCGGGGAGCTGTTTTTT
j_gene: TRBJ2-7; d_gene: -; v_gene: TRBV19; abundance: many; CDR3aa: CASSSRQTYEQYF; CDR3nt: TGTGCCAGTAGTAGCCGACAGACCTACGAGCAGTACTTC
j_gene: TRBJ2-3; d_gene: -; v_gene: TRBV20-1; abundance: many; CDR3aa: CSARPFRRSVSDTQYF; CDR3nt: TGCAGTGCTAGACCTTTTCGGCGGAGCGTCTCAGATACGCAGTATTTT
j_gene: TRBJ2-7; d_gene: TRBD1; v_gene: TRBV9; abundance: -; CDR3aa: CASSVFQGALREQYF; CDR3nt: TGTGCCAGCAGCGTATTCCAGGGGGCTTTGAGGGAGCAGTACTTC
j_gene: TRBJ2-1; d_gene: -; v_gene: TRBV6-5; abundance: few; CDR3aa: CASSYAGEQFF; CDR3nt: TGTGCCAGCAGTTACGCCGGGGAGCAGTTCTTC
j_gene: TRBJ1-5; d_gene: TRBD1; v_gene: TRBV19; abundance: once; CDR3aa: CASSSTGGRDSNQPQHF; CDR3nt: TGTGCCAGTAGTTCGACAGGGGGTCGAGACAGCAATCAGCCCCAGCATTTT
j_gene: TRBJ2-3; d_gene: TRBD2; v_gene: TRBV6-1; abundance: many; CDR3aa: CASSPPWTSDDTQYF; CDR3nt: TGTGCCAGCAGTCCCCCCTGGACTAGCGACGATACGCAGTATTTT
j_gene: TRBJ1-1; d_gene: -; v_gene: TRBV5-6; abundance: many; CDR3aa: CASSLGTGFPSPLDTEAFF; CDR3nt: TGTGCCAGCAGCTTGGGAACAGGGTTCCCTTCTCCCCTTGACACTGAAGCTTTCTTT
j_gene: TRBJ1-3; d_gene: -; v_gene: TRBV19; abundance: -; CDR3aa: CASRYRDFGNTIYF; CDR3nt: TGTGCCAGTAGGTACAGGGACTTTGGAAACACCATATATTTT
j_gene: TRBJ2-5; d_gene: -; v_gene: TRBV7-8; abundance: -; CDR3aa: CASSSARFFSGKETQYF; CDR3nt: TGTGCCAGCAGCTCAGCTAGGTTTTTTAGCGGTAAAGAGACCCAGTACTTC
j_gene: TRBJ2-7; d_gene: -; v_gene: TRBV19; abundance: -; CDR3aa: CASSIRWGGGYEQYF; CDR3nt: TGTGCCAGTAGTATAAGATGGGGAGGAGGCTACGAGCAGTACTTC
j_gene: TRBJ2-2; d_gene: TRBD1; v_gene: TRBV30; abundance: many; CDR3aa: CAWRGTAPGELFF; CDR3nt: TGTGCCTGGAGGGGGACAGCCCCCGGGGAGCTGTTTTTT
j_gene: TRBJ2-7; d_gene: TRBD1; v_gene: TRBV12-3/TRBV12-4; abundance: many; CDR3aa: CASTPKRDRFSEQYF; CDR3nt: TGTGCCAGCACCCCCAAAAGGGACAGGTTTTCCGAGCAGTACTTC
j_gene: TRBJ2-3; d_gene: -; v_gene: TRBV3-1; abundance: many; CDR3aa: CASSRAVSTDTQYF; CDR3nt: TGTGCCAGCAGCCGGGCAGTCTCCACAGATACGCAGTATTTT
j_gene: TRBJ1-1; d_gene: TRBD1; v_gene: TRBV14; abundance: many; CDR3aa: CASSQDRWGQGAKGFGNTEAFF; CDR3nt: TGTGCCAGCAGCCAAGATCGGTGGGGACAGGGGGCGAAAGGGTTCGGGAACACTGAAGCTTTCTTT
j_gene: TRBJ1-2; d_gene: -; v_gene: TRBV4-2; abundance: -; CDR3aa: CASSQDVGMQGYGYTF; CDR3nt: TGTGCCAGCAGCCAAGATGTGGGGATGCAGGGCTATGGCTACACCTTC
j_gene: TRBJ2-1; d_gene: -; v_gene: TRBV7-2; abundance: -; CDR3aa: CASSWDDFGKSSYNEQFF; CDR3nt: TGTGCCAGCAGCTGGGATGACTTCGGCAAGAGCTCCTACAATGAGCAGTTCTTC
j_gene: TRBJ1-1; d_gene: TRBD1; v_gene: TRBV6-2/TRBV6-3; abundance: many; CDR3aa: CASSAQTGTGIFSGTEAFF; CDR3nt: TGTGCCAGCAGTGCCCAAACCGGGACAGGGATCTTTTCAGGAACTGAAGCTTTCTTT
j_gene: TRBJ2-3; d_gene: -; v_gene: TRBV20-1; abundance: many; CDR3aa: CSARDPGGTDTQYF; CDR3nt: TGCAGTGCTAGAGACCCCGGGGGCACAGATACGCAGTATTTT
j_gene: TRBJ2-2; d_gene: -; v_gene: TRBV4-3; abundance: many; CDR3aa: CASSQVIFRDIIIVGELFF; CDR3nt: TGCGCCAGCAGCCAAGTGATCTTCCGGGACATTATTATCGTCGGGGAGCTGTTTTTT
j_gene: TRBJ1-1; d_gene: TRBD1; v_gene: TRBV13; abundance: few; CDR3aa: CASSSGGQGRTEAFF; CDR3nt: TGTGCCAGCAGCTCTGGGGGACAGGGAAGAACTGAAGCTTTCTTT
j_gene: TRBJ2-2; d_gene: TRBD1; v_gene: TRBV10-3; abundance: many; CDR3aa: CATHRDRNTGELFF; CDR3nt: TGTGCCACCCACCGGGACAGGAACACCGGGGAGCTGTTTTTT
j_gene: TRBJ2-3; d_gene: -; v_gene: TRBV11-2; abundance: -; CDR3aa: CASSHDKVTGEDTQYF; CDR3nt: TGTGCCAGCAGCCATGACAAGGTGACAGGAGAAGATACGCAGTATTTT
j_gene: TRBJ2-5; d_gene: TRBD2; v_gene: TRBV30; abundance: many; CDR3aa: CAWSPLAGAAETQYF; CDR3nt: TGTGCCTGGAGTCCCCTAGCGGGAGCGGCGGAGACCCAGTACTTC
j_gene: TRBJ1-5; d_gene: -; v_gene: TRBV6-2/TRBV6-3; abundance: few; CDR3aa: CASSYVGNQPQHF; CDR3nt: TGTGCCAGCAGTTACGTCGGCAATCAGCCCCAGCATTTT
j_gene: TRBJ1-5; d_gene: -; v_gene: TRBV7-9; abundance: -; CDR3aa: CASSLSSGDQPQHF; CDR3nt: TGTGCCAGCAGCTTATCGTCGGGGGATCAGCCCCAGCATTTT
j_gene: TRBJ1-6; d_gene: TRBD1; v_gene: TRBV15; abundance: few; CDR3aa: CATSGGTGRDSPLHF; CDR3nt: TGTGCCACCAGCGGTGGGACAGGCCGGGATTCACCCCTCCACTTT
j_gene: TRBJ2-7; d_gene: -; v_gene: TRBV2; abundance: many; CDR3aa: CAVRRATYEQYF; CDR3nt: TGTGCCGTCCGACGGGCAACCTACGAGCAGTACTTC
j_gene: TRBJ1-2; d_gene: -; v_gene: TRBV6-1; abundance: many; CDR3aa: CATQKGNSATPNYGYTF; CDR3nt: TGTGCCACCCAAAAAGGAAACAGCGCTACGCCTAACTATGGCTACACCTTC
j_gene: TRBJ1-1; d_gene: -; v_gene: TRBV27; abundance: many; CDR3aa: CASSLQQNTEAFF; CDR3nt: TGTGCCAGCAGCCTACAGCAGAACACTGAAGCTTTCTTT
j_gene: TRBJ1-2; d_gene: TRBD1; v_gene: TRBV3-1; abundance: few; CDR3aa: CASTGTGSRRYTF; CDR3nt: TGTGCCAGCACCGGGACAGGGAGTCGTCGCTACACCTTC
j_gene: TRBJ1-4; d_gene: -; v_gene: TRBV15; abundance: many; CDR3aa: CATSRDRGTSPRSEKLFF; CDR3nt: TGTGCCACCAGCAGAGATAGGGGTACCTCCCCGAGAAGTGAAAAACTGTTTTTT
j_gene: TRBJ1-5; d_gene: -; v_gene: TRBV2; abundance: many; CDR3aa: CASSTWRQVEQPQHF; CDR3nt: TGTGCCAGCAGTACCTGGAGGCAGGTGGAGCAGCCCCAGCATTTT
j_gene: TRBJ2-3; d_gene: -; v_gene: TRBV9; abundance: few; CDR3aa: CASSHRRGTDTQYF; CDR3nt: TGTGCCAGCAGCCACCGCCGGGGCACAGATACGCAGTATTTT
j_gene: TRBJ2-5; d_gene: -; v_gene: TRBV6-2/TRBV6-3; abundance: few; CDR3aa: CASSSLILATNRKETQYF; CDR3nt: TGTGCCAGCAGTTCCCTAATCCTAGCGACAAACCGTAAAGAGACCCAGTACTTC
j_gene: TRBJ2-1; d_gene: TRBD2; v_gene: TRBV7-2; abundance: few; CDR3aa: CASSPAGTSGIGSYNEQFF; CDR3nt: TGTGCCAGCAGCCCAGCCGGGACTAGCGGGATAGGATCCTACAATGAGCAGTTCTTC
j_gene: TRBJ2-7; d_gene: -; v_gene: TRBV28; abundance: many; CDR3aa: CASSPPLEGGGYF; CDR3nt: TGTGCCAGCAGTCCCCCTTTAGAAGGGGGTGGGTACTTC
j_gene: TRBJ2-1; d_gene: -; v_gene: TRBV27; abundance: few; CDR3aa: CAAAGGREQFF; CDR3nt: TGTGCTGCAGCCGGGGGAAGGGAGCAGTTCTTC
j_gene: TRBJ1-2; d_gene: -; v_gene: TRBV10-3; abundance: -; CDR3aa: CAISDRTNYGYTF; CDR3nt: TGTGCCATCAGTGACAGGACTAACTATGGCTACACCTTC
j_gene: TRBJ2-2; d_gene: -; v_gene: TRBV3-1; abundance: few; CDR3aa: CASSQSRSAGELFF; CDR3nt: TGTGCCAGCAGCCAATCTAGATCTGCCGGGGAGCTGTTTTTT
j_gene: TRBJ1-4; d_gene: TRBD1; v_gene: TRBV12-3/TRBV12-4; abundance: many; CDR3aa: CASSRGHYNEKLFF; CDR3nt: TGTGCCAGCAGCAGGGGGCACTATAATGAAAAACTGTTTTTT
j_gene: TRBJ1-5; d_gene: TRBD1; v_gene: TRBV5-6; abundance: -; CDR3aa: CASSAETGADQPQHF; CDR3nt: TGTGCCAGCAGCGCGGAGACAGGGGCAGATCAGCCCCAGCATTTT
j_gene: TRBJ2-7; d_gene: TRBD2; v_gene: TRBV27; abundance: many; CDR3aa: CASSFHVGLAGVRIYEQYF; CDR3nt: TGTGCCAGCAGTTTCCACGTGGGACTAGCGGGAGTTCGAATCTACGAGCAGTACTTC
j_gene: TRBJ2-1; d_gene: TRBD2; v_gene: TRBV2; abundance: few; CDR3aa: CASRGLVGVRDEQFF; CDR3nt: TGTGCCAGCAGGGGACTAGTGGGGGTTCGGGATGAGCAGTTCTTC
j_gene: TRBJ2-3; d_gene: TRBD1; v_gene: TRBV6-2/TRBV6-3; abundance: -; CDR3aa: CANGPGQGAADTQYF; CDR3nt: TGTGCCAACGGACCGGGACAGGGGGCTGCAGATACGCAGTATTTT
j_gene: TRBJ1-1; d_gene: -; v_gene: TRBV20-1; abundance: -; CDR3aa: CSASTWNTEAFF; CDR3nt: TGCAGTGCTAGTACGTGGAACACTGAAGCTTTCTTT
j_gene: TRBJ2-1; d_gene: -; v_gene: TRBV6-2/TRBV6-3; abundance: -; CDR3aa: CASSAQVPSSGNEQFF; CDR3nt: TGTGCCAGCAGTGCCCAGGTTCCTAGCTCGGGGAATGAGCAGTTCTTC
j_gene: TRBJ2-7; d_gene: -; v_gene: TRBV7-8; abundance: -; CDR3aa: CASSRVEQYF; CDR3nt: TGTGCCAGCAGCCGAGTCGAGCAGTACTTC
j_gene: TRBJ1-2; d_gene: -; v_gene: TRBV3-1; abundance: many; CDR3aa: CASSQEQFYGYTF; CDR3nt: TGTGCCAGCAGCCAAGAACAATTCTATGGCTACACCTTC
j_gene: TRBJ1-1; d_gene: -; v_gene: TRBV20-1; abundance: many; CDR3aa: CSAKHRVPEAFF; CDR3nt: TGCAGTGCTAAACACAGGGTACCTGAAGCTTTCTTT
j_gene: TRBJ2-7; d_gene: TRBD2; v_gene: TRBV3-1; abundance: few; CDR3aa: CASSQDRSGGISYEQYF; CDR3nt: TGTGCCAGCAGCCAAGATAGAAGCGGGGGAATCTCCTACGAGCAGTACTTC
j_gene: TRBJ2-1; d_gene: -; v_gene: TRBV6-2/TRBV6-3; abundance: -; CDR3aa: CASNLDREYNKQFF; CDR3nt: TGTGCCAGCAACTTGGACAGAGAATACAATAAGCAGTTCTTC
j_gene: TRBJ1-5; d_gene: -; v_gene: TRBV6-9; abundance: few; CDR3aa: CASSYQVVGIQPQHF; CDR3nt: TGTGCCAGCAGTTACCAGGTTGTGGGGATACAGCCCCAGCATTTT
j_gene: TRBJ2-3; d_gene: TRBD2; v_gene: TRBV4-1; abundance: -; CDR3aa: CASSASGSSGTQYF; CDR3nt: TGCGCCAGCAGCGCGAGCGGGAGCTCGGGTACGCAGTATTTT
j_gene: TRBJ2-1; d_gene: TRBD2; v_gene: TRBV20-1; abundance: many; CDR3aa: CSADSGKRDRNEQFF; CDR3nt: TGCAGTGCCGATAGCGGGAAACGGGATAGGAATGAGCAGTTCTTC
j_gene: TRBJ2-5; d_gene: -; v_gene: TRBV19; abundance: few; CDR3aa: CASSQRAGRETQYF; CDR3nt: TGTGCCAGTAGCCAGAGGGCGGGCCGAGAGACCCAGTACTTC